Here is one T cell receptor (beta chain) with its context. The antigen is unknown. Repertoires were generated with immunoSEQ multiplex PCR, while TCRdb's copy carries only in-frame clones and drops some. The sample comprises a few hundred thousand clones, over 85% of which are singletons, and under 7% rests with the top ten. Germline values: CDR1 MNHNY, CDR2 SVGAGI (reference sequence). The CDR3 extends over 16 amino acids. Trimming removed 6 bases from V and 1 base from J, with 15 bases in between. The data were obtained in a study of brain T cells in children with intractable seizures. Described time point: blood from clinic visit 5 months post-surgery; TSC patient then seizure free. Only cases whose brain tissue showed the highest T cell transcript signatures were sequenced. Before surgery, patients took at least one anti-epileptic drug. Study-wide points: Absence of clones before surgery may stem from lower sequencing depth. Viral specificity was inferred only from CDR3 similarity; HCMV serostatus was unknown.

This sequence originates from a boy younger than two with tuberous sclerosis and intractable seizures. The sample in question was peripheral blood, obtained 5 to 6 months after surgery. This chain joins TRBV6-6 and TRBJ2-2; no definite D call. Here the CDR3 DNA reads TGTGCCAGCAGACCCCCCTTAGGTCTGAACACCGGGGAGCTGTTTTTT. Translation gives CASRPPLGLNTGELFF.